This record covers a single T cell receptor beta chain. This sample also contains other DNA sequences that code for the same CDR3. These data belong to a study of somatic mutations in cytotoxic T cells in rheumatoid arthritis. Sequencing used immunoSEQ multiplex PCR; TCRdb keeps in-frame clones, though not all of them. The sample lists about 10,000 clones, approximately 85% occurring once. Material for sequencing was CD8+ T cells sorted from blood. The clonotype was recovered from a woman between 50 and 59 years old in good health.

The CDR3 loop reads CASSPGQGKMNTEAFF. The CDR3 nucleotides are TGTGCCAGCAGCCCCGGGCAGGGGAAAATGAACACTGAAGCTTTCTTT. V and J are TRBV7-2 and TRBJ1-1, with TRBD1 as a possible D gene (6 bases). Per the germline V gene, CDR1 is SGHTA and CDR2 is FQGNSA. The CDR3 is 16 amino acids. V lost 5 bases and J lost 0, with 16 bases in between.